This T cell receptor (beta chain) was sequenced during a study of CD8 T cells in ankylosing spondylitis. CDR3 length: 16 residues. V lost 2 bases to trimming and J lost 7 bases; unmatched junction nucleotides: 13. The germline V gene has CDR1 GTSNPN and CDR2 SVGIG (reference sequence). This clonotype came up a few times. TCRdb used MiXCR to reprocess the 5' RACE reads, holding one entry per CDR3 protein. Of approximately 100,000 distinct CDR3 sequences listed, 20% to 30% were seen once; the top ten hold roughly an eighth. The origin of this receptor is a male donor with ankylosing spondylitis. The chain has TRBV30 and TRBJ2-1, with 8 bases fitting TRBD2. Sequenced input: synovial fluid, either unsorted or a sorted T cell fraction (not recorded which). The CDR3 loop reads CAWSRATSALGNEQFF. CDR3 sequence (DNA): TGTGCCTGGAGTAGGGCGACTAGCGCGCTAGGGAATGAGCAGTTCTTC.